Below, 18 T cell receptor beta chains from the same sample are listed, as sequenced in a study of blood T cells in healthy people across ages. The use of a sample-barcoded 5' primer and a J-beta primer mix characterized a second PCR of roughly 7 to 12 cycles. From the 5' RACE reads, TCRdb called clonotypes with MiXCR, one entry per CDR3 protein. The sample has some 1.4 million distinct CDR3 sequences, 42% seen once. What was sequenced was blood. These TCRs come from a woman younger than 30 in good health.

The CDR3 here is CASSLGQEREQFF. The CDR3 DNA sequence: TGTGCCAGCAGTTTGGGCCAGGAACGAGAGCAGTTCTTC. The chain joins TRBV28 to TRBJ2-1; no reliable D call. The CDR3 length is 13 residues. V was cut by 3 bases and J by 10 bases, with 13 bases left in between. Looked up from germline, CDR1 is MDHEN and CDR2 is SYDVKM.

This clonotype was picked up a small number of times. V gene TRBV7-9 combines with J gene TRBJ2-2; D might be TRBD1 (5 bases). Per the germline V gene, CDR1 is SEHNR and CDR2 is FQNEAQ (reference sequence). V lost 5 bases to trimming and J lost 0 bases, with 7 bases between them. The CDR3 loop spans 14 amino acids. The CDR3 sequence is CASSDRSNTGELFF. The DNA of the CDR3 is TGTGCCAGCAGCGACAGATCGAACACCGGGGAGCTGTTTTTT.

There are many counts of this clonotype. The rearrangement uses TRBV5-1 and TRBJ2-7, with 8 bases lining up with TRBD1. Trimming at V came to 4 bases and at J to 7 bases, leaving 7 bases not matched to a gene. In germline, CDR1 is SGHRS, CDR2 YFSETQ. The CDR3 has 13 residues. In DNA form, the CDR3 reads TGCGCCAGCAGCCCCGGACAGGGTTTTGAGCAGTACTTC. This sequence encodes CASSPGQGFEQYF.

This clonotype appeared a few times. CDR3 in DNA: TGTGCCAGCAGTTACTCATCGGGAGCCTATGGCTACACCTTC. Translated: CASSYSSGAYGYTF. This sequence joins TRBV6-5 and TRBJ1-2; D ambiguous. Germline V gene lookup returns CDR1 MNHEY and CDR2 SVGAGI. Trimming stripped 0 bases from V and 4 bases from J, with 9 bases between. This CDR3 is 14 amino acids long.

The rearrangement joins TRBV16 to TRBJ2-1; 7 bases agree with TRBD2. Germline V CDR1 and CDR2: KGHSY, FQNENV. CDR3 size: 15 residues. The V segment lost 6 bases and the J segment 5 bases; nucleotides outside the gene matches: 10. For the CDR3, the DNA is TGTGCCAGCAGACGAGCGGGATCCCAAAACAATGAGCAGTTCTTC. Its protein product is CASRRAGSQNNEQFF. Combining the CDR3 with reference TRBV16 and TRBJ2-1 gives the whole variable domain GEEVAQTPKHLVRGEGQKAKLYCAPIKGHSYVFWYQQVLKNEFKFLISFQNENVFDETGMPKERFSAKCLPNSPCSLEIQATKLEDSAVYFCASRRAGSQNNEQFFGPGTRLTVL.

About this clonotype: A much larger clone lies a single base off, so this may be a read error. As DNA, the CDR3 is TGCGCCAGCAGCGTGGCGGGCCTCTCCTACGAGCAGTACTTC. As protein: CASSVAGLSYEQYF. This chain uses TRBV5-1 with TRBJ2-7; tentative D call: TRBD2 (5 bases). CDR3 length: 14 amino acids. The germline gives CDR1 SGHRS, CDR2 YFSETQ. The V end lost 4 bases, the J end lost 0 bases, and 11 bases lay between the germline ends.

This clonotype was seen repeatedly, ten times or more. The chain joins TRBV20-1 to TRBJ2-3, with 10 positions matching TRBD2. The germline gives CDR1 DFQATT, CDR2 SNEGSKA (reference sequence). Germline trimming cut 1 base from V and 6 bases from J; bases unmatched to any gene: 19. CDR3 length: 19 amino acids. CDR3 DNA sequence: TGCAGTGCTAGAGCCGGGATTAGCGGGAGGCAGAGCTTCGTGGATACGCAGTATTTT. As protein: CSARAGISGRQSFVDTQYF.

This sequence joins TRBV19 and TRBJ2-5; D is unclear. This CDR3 has 12 amino acids. The V gene lost 2 bases and the J gene lost 3 bases, with 4 bases spanning the gap. Germline V gene data show CDR1 as LNHDA and CDR2 as SQIVND (reference sequence). The CDR3 DNA reads as TGTGCCAGTAGTATAAGTGAAGAGACCCAGTACTTC. Amino acids: CASSISEETQYF.

V is TRBV20-1 and J is TRBJ1-5; the D gene is possibly TRBD1 (6 bases). The CDR3 contains 14 residues. V was shortened by 1 base and J by 3 bases, with 10 bases between the two germline ends. Germline V CDR1 and CDR2: DFQATT, SNEGSKA (reference sequence). The CDR3, as DNA: TGCAGTGCTAGAGTCCGGGACATCAATCAGCCCCAGCATTTT. This codes for CSARVRDINQPQHF.

CDR3 DNA: TGCAGTGCTAGAGTAGACGGGCCAAGGTTGTCCTACGAGCAGTACTTC. This sequence encodes CSARVDGPRLSYEQYF. The chain links TRBV20-1 to TRBJ2-5; no reliable D call. The J call may be faulty, since TRBJ2-7 better matches the DNA end. Germline V CDR1 and CDR2: DFQATT, SNEGSKA (reference sequence). The length of the CDR3 is 16 residues.

The chain joins TRBV7-2 to TRBJ1-1; possibly TRBD1 for D (5 bases). CDR1 SGHTA and CDR2 FQGNSA come from the germline V gene. The V and J ends lost 5 bases and 8 bases respectively, with 18 bases between them. The CDR3 is made up of 14 amino acids. The chain's CDR3 is CASSISRAGTEAFF. The DNA for the CDR3 is TGTGCCAGCAGCATAAGCAGGGCCGGCACCGAAGCTTTCTTT. Based on the CDR3 plus reference TRBV7-2 and TRBJ1-1, the full variable domain is GAGVSQSPSNKVTEKGKDVELRCDPISGHTALYWYRQSLGQGLEFLIYFQGNSAPDKSGLPSDRFSAERTGGSVSTLTIQRTQQEDSAVYLCASSISRAGTEAFFGQGTRLTVV.

This CDR3 is CSAPLAGDIQETQYF. CDR3 bases: TGCAGTGCACCACTAGCGGGGGACATCCAAGAGACCCAGTACTTC. V and J are TRBV20-1 and TRBJ2-5; 11 bases fit TRBD2. CDR1 DFQATT and CDR2 SNEGSKA come from the germline V gene (reference sequence). J gave up 1 base and V 6 bases, and 7 bases lay outside the gene matches. This CDR3 spans 15 amino acids.

This clonotype has ten or more counts. V gene TRBV20-1 combines with J gene TRBJ1-1, with TRBD1 matching 8 bases. Looked up from germline, CDR1 is DFQATT and CDR2 is SNEGSKA (reference sequence). V lost 6 bases to trimming and J lost 0 bases; unmatched junction nucleotides: 12. The CDR3 has 16 amino acids. The CDR3: CSAPARTGRMNTEAFF. The CDR3 DNA reads TGCAGTGCACCAGCCAGGACAGGGAGAATGAACACTGAAGCTTTCTTT.

The chain uses TRBV9 and TRBJ2-2; possible D gene TRBD1, 6 bases. The V gene lost 7 bases and the J gene lost 5 bases, with 15 bases spanning the gap. The CDR3 length is 14 residues. Germline CDR1 and CDR2: SGDLS and YYNGEE. The CDR3 loop reads CASAGGGQTGELFF. CDR3 sequence (DNA): TGTGCCAGCGCGGGTGGGGGCCAAACCGGGGAGCTGTTTTTT.

The J gene is TRBJ1-6, the V gene TRBV27; D is unclear. V gave up 3 bases and J gave up 0 bases, with 3 bases separating them. The CDR3 loop spans 14 amino acids. From germline, CDR1 is MNHEY and CDR2 SMNVEV (reference sequence). This CDR3 is CASSFYSYNSPLHF. The CDR3 DNA sequence: TGTGCCAGCAGTTTCTACTCCTATAATTCACCCCTCCACTTT.

This clonotype was seen a handful of times. The chain couples TRBV6-2 or TRBV6-3 to TRBJ2-6; D is possibly TRBD2 (6 bases). Trimming took 6 bases from V and 0 from J, leaving 15 bases between them. The CDR3 has 17 residues. The germline CDR1 and CDR2 sequences are MNHEY and SVGEGT. The DNA of the CDR3 is TGTGCCAGCAGGACGCTGGGGACTTACTCTGGGGCCAACGTCCTGACTTTC. Amino acid sequence: CASRTLGTYSGANVLTF.

CDR3 loop: CSVESAAGAGEAFF. The CDR3, as DNA: TGCAGCGTTGAATCAGCGGCGGGGGCGGGTGAAGCTTTCTTT. The chain couples TRBV29-1 to TRBJ1-1, with a weak D call TRBD1 (6 bases). Germline assignment: CDR1 SQVTM and CDR2 ANQGSEA. The CDR3 sequence is 14 residues long. Trimming took off 2 bases at V and 7 bases at J, with 17 bases between the two ends. Drawing the rest from reference TRBV29-1 and TRBJ1-1, the complete variable domain is SAVISQKPSRDICQRGTSLTIQCQVDSQVTMMFWYRQQPGQSLTLIATANQGSEATYESGFVIDKFPISRPNLTFSTLTVSNMSPEDSSIYLCSVESAAGAGEAFFGQGTRLTVV.

In its sample, this clonotype was seen a few times. The rearrangement links TRBV7-9 to TRBJ1-2, with TRBD1 matching 8 bases. After removal of 4 bases from V and 6 bases from J, the junction contained 7 bases not matched to a gene. The CDR3 length is 14 residues. Germline lookup yields CDR1 SEHNR and CDR2 FQNEAQ (reference sequence). The CDR3 loop is CASSSAGQGNGYTF. In nucleotides, the CDR3 is TGTGCCAGCAGCTCGGCCGGACAGGGAAATGGCTACACCTTC.